This TCR beta chain was retrieved from a study of blood T cells in healthy people across ages. Whole-study findings and limits: The lack of PBMC sorting stopped any conclusive naive versus antigen-experienced comparison. With age, beta diversity per million T cells declined roughly linearly, significantly by roughly 40.

Then a second PCR, running roughly 6 to 11 cycles, was carried out with a sample-barcoded 5' primer and a J-beta primer mix. The template-switch adaptor was a 5' adaptor with 12 random nucleotides. It tagged each cDNA molecule. TCRdb re-called the 5' RACE reads with MiXCR, one entry per CDR3 protein. Of 800,000 to 900,000 distinct CDR3 sequences in the sample, roughly 60% were seen once. Note on this clonotype: Its antigen is as yet unknown.

The CDR3 totals 13 residues. V shed 6 bases and J shed 2 bases, with 10 bases lying between them. Germline values: CDR1 MNHEY, CDR2 SVGEGT. The sequencing sample was made of blood. The chain recombines TRBV6-2 or TRBV6-3 with TRBJ2-5; no definite D call. The origin of this receptor is a man younger than 45 in good health. The DNA of the CDR3 is TGTGCCAGCAGGAACCGAGTACAAGAGACCCAGTACTTC. Translating gives CASRNRVQETQYF.